This T cell receptor beta chain was recorded in a study of shared clonotypes between healthy human individuals. Study in general: CD8 memory received one plate per donor, CD8 naive two, CD4 memory three and CD4 naive three. Study findings and constraints: The diversity represented, both genetic and in exposure history, was limited by few donors.

A note on this clone: The antigen is unknown.

Positively selected for CCR7, the CD45RO-negative cells used as naive CD8 cells excluded terminally differentiated effector memory CD45RA+ cells. TCRdb keeps only in-frame clones here, not all; method: immunoSEQ multiplex PCR. The data hold about 1,900,000 clones, with roughly 95% observed a single time. The TCR sequence derives from a man between 18 and 29 years old in good health. Sequencing input: naive CD8+ T cells sorted from blood.

CDR3 region: CASSFREGTTEAFF. The CDR3 DNA reads TGTGCCAGCAGCTTCAGGGAAGGGACCACTGAAGCTTTCTTT. The rearrangement links TRBV13 to TRBJ1-1; TRBD1 is a possible D gene (5 bases). Germline V gives CDR1 PRHDT, CDR2 FYEKMQ (reference sequence). This CDR3 is built from 14 residues. Trimming cost V 3 bases and J 4 bases, with 12 bases left between them.